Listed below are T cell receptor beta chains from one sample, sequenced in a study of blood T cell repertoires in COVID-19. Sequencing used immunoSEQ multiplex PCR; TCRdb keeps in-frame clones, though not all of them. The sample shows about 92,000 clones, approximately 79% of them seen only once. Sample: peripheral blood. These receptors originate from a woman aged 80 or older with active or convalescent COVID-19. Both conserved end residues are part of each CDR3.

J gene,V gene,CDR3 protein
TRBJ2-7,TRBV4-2,CASSRDLSELYEQYF
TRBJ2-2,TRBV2,CASRGQGHYTGELFF
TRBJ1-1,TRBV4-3,CASSQETQGRWNTEAFF
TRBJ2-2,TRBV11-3,CASSTDNPGELFF
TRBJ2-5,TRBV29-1,CSFAGFQETQYF
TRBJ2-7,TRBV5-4,CASSLWGRGYSYEQYF
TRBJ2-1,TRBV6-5,CASSSRTGGNEQFF
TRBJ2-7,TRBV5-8,CASSLVGSLYEQYF
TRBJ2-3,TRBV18,CASRNREGTDTQYF
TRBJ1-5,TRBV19,CASSSYRNQPQHF
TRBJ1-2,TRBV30,CAWSSRGAYGYTF